These T cell receptor beta chains were read from a single sample in a study of beta chain features in type 1 diabetes. The data were produced by immunoSEQ multiplex PCR, yet TCRdb's version contains in-frame clones alone and is incomplete. The profile covers more than 300,000 clones, with roughly 16% appearing a single time and more than 0.015% taken by the ten largest. The material sequenced was naive CD4+ T cells from blood. These receptors all stem from a woman aged 18 to 35 in good health. CDR3s include the opening cysteine and the closing phenylalanine or tryptophan. D genes are given only for firm matches. Clone size is not always given. Where it is, it says once, few, many or a class for expanded clones.

V gene	J gene	D gene	clone size	CDR3 protein	CDR3 DNA
TRBV25-1	TRBJ1-2	NA	few	CASRRATGTYGYTF	TGTGCCAGCAGGCGGGCAACAGGGACATATGGCTACACCTTC
TRBV12-5	TRBJ2-3	TRBD1	NA	CASGLVLDRDPPRTQYF	TGTGCTAGTGGTTTGGTACTGGACAGGGACCCTCCAAGGACGCAGTATTTT
TRBV29-1	TRBJ2-1	TRBD2	few	CSVESQSGLAGNEQFF	TGCAGCGTTGAATCACAGTCGGGACTAGCGGGCAATGAGCAGTTCTTC
TRBV5-1	TRBJ2-1	TRBD1	NA	CASSLPGQVYNEQFF	TGCGCCAGCAGCTTACCGGGACAGGTTTACAATGAGCAGTTCTTC
TRBV21-1	TRBJ1-1	NA	few	CASSKVFTGAEAFF	TGTGCCAGCAGCAAAGTTTTCACAGGGGCTGAAGCTTTCTTT
TRBV10-1	TRBJ2-7	TRBD1	NA	CASSDGQGYEQYF	TGCGCCAGCAGTGACGGACAGGGGTACGAGCAGTACTTC
TRBV18	TRBJ2-7	NA	few	CASSPGAVDEQYF	TGTGCCAGCTCACCCGGTGCGGTTGACGAGCAGTACTTC
TRBV4-3	TRBJ1-2	NA	NA	CASSQDRGGDYGYTF	TGCGCCAGCAGCCAAGATCGGGGGGGAGACTATGGCTACACCTTC
TRBV28	TRBJ2-5	NA	few	CASSKETQYF	TGTGCCAGCAGCAAAGAGACCCAGTACTTC
TRBV19	TRBJ2-3	TRBD2	NA	CASSFASGSTDTQYF	TGTGCCAGTAGTTTTGCTAGCGGGAGCACAGATACGCAGTATTTT
TRBV14	TRBJ2-4	TRBD1	few	CATGTVKNIQYF	TGTGCCACCGGGACAGTCAAAAACATTCAGTACTTC
TRBV15	TRBJ2-2	TRBD1	NA	CATSRQRSTGPILFF	TGTGCCACCAGCAGACAACGCTCGACAGGGCCGATTCTGTTTTTT
TRBV29-1	TRBJ2-5	TRBD1	NA	CSVKDRAQETQYF	TGCAGCGTCAAGGACAGGGCCCAAGAGACCCAGTACTTC
TRBV5-1	TRBJ1-5	NA	NA	CASSPGSGDQPQHF	TGCGCCAGCAGCCCGGGGTCGGGGGACCAGCCCCAGCATTTT
TRBV6-6	TRBJ2-2	NA	few	CASRVSPGELFF	TGTGCCAGCAGGGTTAGTCCCGGGGAGCTGTTTTTT
TRBV6-5	TRBJ2-5	TRBD2	few	CASRTGGTSGTQYF	TGTGCCAGCAGAACGGGAGGAACCTCAGGGACCCAGTACTTC
TRBV29-1	TRBJ2-1	NA	few	CSTVPGDPYNEQFF	TGCAGCACTGTCCCGGGGGACCCCTACAATGAGCAGTTCTTC
TRBV5-4	TRBJ2-2	TRBD1	NA	CASSVGTGQNTGELFF	TGTGCCAGCAGCGTAGGGACAGGGCAGAACACCGGGGAGCTGTTTTTT
TRBV7-2	TRBJ1-1	NA	few	CASSPSFGMMNTEAFF	TGTGCCAGCAGCCCCTCGTTCGGTATGATGAACACTGAAGCTTTCTTT
TRBV4-2	TRBJ2-1	TRBD2	NA	CASSPDEGLEDNEQFF	TGTGCCAGCAGCCCCGACGAGGGACTAGAAGACAATGAGCAGTTCTTC
TRBV6-6	TRBJ2-7	TRBD2	NA	CASGTSTGEQYF	TGTGCCAGCGGGACTAGCACCGGCGAGCAGTACTTC
TRBV28	TRBJ1-1	NA	NA	CASSWFRGKRNTEAFF	TGTGCCAGCAGTTGGTTTAGGGGGAAGCGGAACACTGAAGCTTTCTTT
TRBV6-5	TRBJ2-1	NA	NA	CASSYRGMGNEQFF	TGTGCCAGCAGTTACCGGGGGATGGGGAATGAGCAGTTCTTC
TRBV5-4	TRBJ2-1	NA	NA	CASSLAGWNNEQFF	TGTGCCAGCAGCTTGGCGGGGTGGAACAATGAGCAGTTCTTC
TRBV6-5	TRBJ1-5	TRBD1	NA	CGTGGGRNQPQHF	TGTGGCACAGGGGGAGGACGGAATCAGCCCCAGCATTTT
TRBV9	TRBJ2-5	NA	NA	CASSVDGSLNF	TGTGCCAGCAGCGTAGACGGTAGTTTGAACTTC
TRBV7-2	TRBJ2-5	TRBD1	few	CASSLAELGQGKETQYF	TGTGCCAGCAGCTTAGCGGAGTTAGGACAGGGGAAGGAGACCCAGTACTTC
TRBV14	TRBJ1-2	NA	few	CASSQTRNYGYTF	TGTGCCAGCAGCCAAACCAGGAACTATGGCTACACCTTC
TRBV4-3	TRBJ2-3	NA	NA	CASSQASPGSDTQYF	TGCGCCAGCAGCCAAGCCTCCCCCGGGTCAGATACGCAGTATTTT